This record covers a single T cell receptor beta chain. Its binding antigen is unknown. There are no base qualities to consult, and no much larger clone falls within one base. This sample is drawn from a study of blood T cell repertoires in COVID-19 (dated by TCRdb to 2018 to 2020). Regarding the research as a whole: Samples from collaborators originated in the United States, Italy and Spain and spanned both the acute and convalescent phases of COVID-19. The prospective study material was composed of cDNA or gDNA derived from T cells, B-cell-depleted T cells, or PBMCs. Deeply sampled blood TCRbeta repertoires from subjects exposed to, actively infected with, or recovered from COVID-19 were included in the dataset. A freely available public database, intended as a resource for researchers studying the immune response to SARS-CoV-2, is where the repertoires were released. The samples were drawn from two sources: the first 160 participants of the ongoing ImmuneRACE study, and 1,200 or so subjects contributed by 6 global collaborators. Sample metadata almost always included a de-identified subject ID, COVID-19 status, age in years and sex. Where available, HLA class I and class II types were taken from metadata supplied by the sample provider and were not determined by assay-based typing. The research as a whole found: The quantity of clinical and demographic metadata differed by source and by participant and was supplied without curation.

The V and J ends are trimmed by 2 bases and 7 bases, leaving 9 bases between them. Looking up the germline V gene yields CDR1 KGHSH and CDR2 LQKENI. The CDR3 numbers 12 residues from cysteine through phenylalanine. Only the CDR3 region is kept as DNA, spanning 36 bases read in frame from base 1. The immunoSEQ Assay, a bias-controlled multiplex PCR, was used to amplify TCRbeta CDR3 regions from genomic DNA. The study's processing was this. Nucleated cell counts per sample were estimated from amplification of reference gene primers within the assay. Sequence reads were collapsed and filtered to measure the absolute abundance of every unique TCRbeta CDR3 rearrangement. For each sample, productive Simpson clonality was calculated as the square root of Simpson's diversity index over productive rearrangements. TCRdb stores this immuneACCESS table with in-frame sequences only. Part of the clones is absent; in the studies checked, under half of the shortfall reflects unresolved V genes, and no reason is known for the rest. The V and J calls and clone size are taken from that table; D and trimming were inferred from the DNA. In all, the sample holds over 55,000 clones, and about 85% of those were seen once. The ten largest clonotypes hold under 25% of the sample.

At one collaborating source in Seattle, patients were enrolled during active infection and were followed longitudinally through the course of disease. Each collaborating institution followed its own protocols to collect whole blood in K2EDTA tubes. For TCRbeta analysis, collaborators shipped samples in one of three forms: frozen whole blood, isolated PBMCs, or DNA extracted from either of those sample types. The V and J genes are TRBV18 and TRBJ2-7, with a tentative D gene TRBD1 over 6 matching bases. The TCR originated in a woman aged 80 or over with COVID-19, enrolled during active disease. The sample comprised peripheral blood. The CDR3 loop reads CASSPTRGEQYF. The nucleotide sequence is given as TGTGCCAGCTCACCAACGAGGGGGGAGCAGTACTTC.